One sample yielded the 10 T cell receptor beta chains listed below, sequenced in a study of cytomegalovirus exposure and HLA in healthy donors. With 60 Vbeta and 13 Jbeta primers, the PCR was carried out. The repertoire was sequenced with immunoSEQ multiplex PCR; TCRdb's copy has only in-frame clones and lacks some. The repertoire has tens of thousands of clones, about two thirds of them found once; the top ten carry roughly 21%. Specimen: PBMCs. These receptors came from a woman between 45 and 60 years old in good health and CMV-seropositive.

Turning to this clone: Sequence at one end of the junction differs from germline and may be a read error. The sample contains more than one DNA sequence encoding this CDR3. The DNA for the CDR3 is TGCGCCAGCAGTGAGTTCCAGCGGGGGGGCTCGGACGAGCAGTACTTC. Its translation is CASSEFQRGGSDEQYF. The chain combines TRBV6-1 with TRBJ2-7; 10 bases are shared with TRBD2. This CDR3 spans 16 amino acids. Germline V gene lookup returns CDR1 MNHNS and CDR2 SASEGT.

The chain is built from TRBV7-8 and TRBJ2-2; D is possibly TRBD2 (6 bases). Germline values: CDR1 SGHVS, CDR2 FQNEAQ. This CDR3 comprises 17 residues. V was clipped by 4 bases and J by 2 bases, with 17 bases between them. CDR3 loop: CASSYSFGGDNTGELFF. The CDR3 nucleotides read TGTGCCAGCAGCTACTCATTTGGAGGGGATAACACCGGGGAGCTGTTTTTT. Full variable domain (remainder filled in from reference TRBV7-8 and TRBJ2-2): GAGVSQSPRYKVAKRGQDVALRCDPISGHVSLFWYQQALGQGPEFLTYFQNEAQLDKSGLPSDRFFAERPEGSVSTLKIQRTQQEDSAVYLCASSYSFGGDNTGELFFGEGSRLTVL.

CDR3 amino acids: CASSVGTGRYQPQHF. The CDR3 DNA is TGTGCCAGCAGTGTGGGGACAGGGAGGTATCAGCCCCAGCATTTT. V and J are TRBV2 and TRBJ1-5; 9 positions match TRBD1. The V gene's germline CDR1 is SNHLY and CDR2 FYNNEI. CDR3 length: 15 amino acids. J was trimmed by 5 bases and V by 4 bases; bases with no gene match: 6.

The chain uses TRBV30 and TRBJ1-1, with D possibly TRBD1 on 6 matching bases. Germline V gene lookup returns CDR1 GTSNPN and CDR2 SVGIG (reference sequence). V was trimmed by 3 bases and J by 10 bases, leaving 12 bases between them. The CDR3 extends over 11 amino acids. The CDR3 here is CAWRTGPSAFF. DNA for the CDR3: TGTGCCTGGAGGACAGGCCCCTCAGCTTTCTTT.

This clone was observed a few times. The CDR3 sequence is CASSASSYEQYF. CDR3 coding DNA: TGTGCCAGCAGCGCGAGCTCCTACGAGCAGTACTTC. The gene calls are TRBV7-9 and TRBJ2-7; D ambiguous. Trimming stripped 5 bases from V and 0 bases from J, with 5 bases between. Germline CDR1 and CDR2: SEHNR and FQNEAQ (reference sequence). There are 12 residues in the CDR3.

The genes are TRBV2 and TRBJ1-2; D may be TRBD1 (5 bases). The CDR3 contains 13 residues. V lost 8 bases and J lost 3, with 13 bases in between. In germline, CDR1 is SNHLY, CDR2 FYNNEI. CDR3 loop: CASCCTGDYGYTF. CDR3 DNA sequence: TGTGCCAGCTGTTGTACAGGCGACTATGGCTACACCTTC. Complete variable domain (other parts from reference TRBV2 and TRBJ1-2): EPEVTQTPSHQVTQMGQEVILRCVPISNHLYFYWYRQILGQKVEFLVSFYNNEISEKSEIFDDQFSVERPDGSNFTLKIRSTKLEDSAMYFCASCCTGDYGYTFGSGTRLTVV.

This rearrangement joins TRBV7-6 to TRBJ2-1, with TRBD2 matching over 11 bases. V lost 5 bases to trimming and J lost 6 bases; unmatched junction nucleotides: 9. The germline V gene has CDR1 SGHVS and CDR2 FNYEAQ. The CDR3 is 16 residues long. The CDR3 region has the DNA TGTGCCAGCAGCATCCTTAGCGGGGGGGCCCCCAATGAGCAGTTCTTC. Its translation: CASSILSGGAPNEQFF.

The chain uses TRBV27 and TRBJ2-5; tentatively, D is TRBD1 (6 bases). The CDR3 loop spans 14 amino acids. Germline V gene lookup returns CDR1 MNHEY and CDR2 SMNVEV (reference sequence). V dropped 2 bases and J dropped 1 base, with 8 bases sitting between them. The CDR3 DNA follows: TGTGCCAGCAGTTTAGTAGGGGGCCAAGAGACCCAGTACTTC. This encodes CASSLVGGQETQYF.

The chain employs TRBV4-1 and TRBJ1-3; the D gene is possibly TRBD1 (5 bases). This CDR3 spans 15 amino acids. Germline CDR1 MGHRA, CDR2 YSYEKL. The germline V and J ends were trimmed by 1 base and 2 bases, with 9 bases remaining between them. CDR3 DNA sequence: TGCGCCAGCAGCCAAGGGGAAGGGGCTGGAAACACCATATATTTT. Translated, it gives CASSQGEGAGNTIYF.

CDR3 residues: CASSSLTGGYRSTDTQYF. CDR3 DNA sequence: TGTGCCAGCAGTTCGTTGACAGGGGGCTATAGGAGCACAGATACGCAGTATTTT. The chain joins TRBV28 to TRBJ2-3, with TRBD1 matching 10 bases. The V segment lost 4 bases and the J segment 0 bases; nucleotides outside the gene matches: 10. CDR1 MDHEN and CDR2 SYDVKM come from the germline V gene. This CDR3 has 18 residues.